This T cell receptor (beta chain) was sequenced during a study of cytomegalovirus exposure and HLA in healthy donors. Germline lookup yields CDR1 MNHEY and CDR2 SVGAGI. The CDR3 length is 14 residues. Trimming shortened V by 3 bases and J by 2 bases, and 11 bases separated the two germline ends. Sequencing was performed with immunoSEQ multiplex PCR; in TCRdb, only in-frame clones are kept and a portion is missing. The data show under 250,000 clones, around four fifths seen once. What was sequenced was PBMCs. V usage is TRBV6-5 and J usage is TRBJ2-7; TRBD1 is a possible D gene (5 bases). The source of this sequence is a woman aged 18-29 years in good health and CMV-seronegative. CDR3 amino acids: CASSYSRAPYEQYF. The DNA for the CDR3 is TGTGCCAGCAGTTATTCCAGGGCCCCCTACGAGCAGTACTTC.